The sequence of this T cell receptor beta chain was determined in a study of blood T cells in healthy people across ages. General study findings and limits: The study found more naive CD4+ cells and higher diversity in long-lived than aged donors.

There are 17 residues in the CDR3. V shed 1 base, J shed 3 bases, and the junction held 9 bases outside the gene matches. Germline lookup yields CDR1 SGHTA and CDR2 FQGNSA. PCR was performed a second time for about 6 to 11 cycles using a sample-barcoded 5' primer and a J-beta primer mix. A tag from a template-switch adaptor with 12 random nucleotides marked each cDNA molecule. Per sample, CDR3-containing paired-end reads numbered at least 2.5 million. Via MiXCR, TCRdb re-called the 5' RACE reads, giving one row per CDR3 protein. Of 380,000 or so distinct CDR3 sequences listed, about 52% were seen once; the top ten hold 51%. This clonotype was counted only a few times. Its antigen is not known. The study drew donors from healthy Caucasian individuals in Russia aged roughly 6 to 90.

The source of this sequence is a man between 60 and 75 years old in good health. V is TRBV7-2 and J is TRBJ2-4; 7 bases agree with TRBD2. The source material was blood. CDR3 protein: CASSLGGGSGVKNIQYF. CDR3 DNA: TGTGCCAGCAGCTTAGGTGGCGGGAGTGGGGTCAAAAACATTCAGTACTTC.